The 2 T cell receptor beta chains presented below share a single source sample, sequenced in a study of Ad26.COV2.S vaccination and SARS-CoV-2 variants. Documented treatment: 15 to 20 received Ad26.COV2.S at low or high dose, single or two shots; 5 received placebo; per-sample allocation not given. Day 63 after the first injection of vaccine or placebo was the sampling time. The method was immunoSEQ multiplex PCR; TCRdb's version includes in-frame clones alone and lacks a portion of them. The sample has about 320,000 clones; around 81% are singletons. The sample in question was peripheral blood, obtained in a trial of Ad26.COV2.S vaccine versus placebo. These receptor sequences come from a person aged 18-60 years who received the Ad26.COV2.S COVID-19 vaccine or a placebo.

This CDR3 reads CASSSRRGLAGVDEQFF. Written as DNA, the CDR3 is TGTGCCAGCAGCTCCAGACGGGGACTAGCGGGGGTGGATGAGCAGTTCTTC. The gene calls are TRBV7-9 and TRBJ2-1, with TRBD2 matching 14 bases. The CDR3 spans 17 residues. V lost 4 bases and J lost 8; bases outside the gene matches: 10. Germline CDR1 is SEHNR and CDR2 is FQNEAQ (reference sequence).

The V call is TRBV7-9, the J call TRBJ1-2, with D perhaps matching TRBD1 (6 bases). The CDR3 sequence is 14 residues long. The V and J ends lost 1 base and 6 bases respectively, with 12 bases between them. The germline gives CDR1 SEHNR, CDR2 FQNEAQ (reference sequence). CDR3 region: CASSLGGAQNGYTF. The CDR3, as DNA: TGTGCCAGCAGCTTAGGGGGGGCGCAGAATGGCTACACCTTC.